These 8 T cell receptor beta chains share one sample of origin, sequenced in a study of post-analysis software for immune sequencing data. Overall study findings and caveats: Elevated frequency relative to controls characterized roughly 5 TRBV segments in patients, TRBV5-6, TRBV5-1 and TRBV20-1 among them.

Their recognized antigens are unknown. Libraries were made from TCR beta cDNA, and they carried unique molecular identifiers. In TCRdb, the PCR reads were re-called with MiXCR into one record per CDR3 protein. The sample holds roughly 700,000 distinct CDR3 sequences, 25% to 30% seen once. The sequencing input was blood. These receptor sequences come from a girl aged 10 to 17 with multiple sclerosis.

The V call is TRBV15, the J call TRBJ1-5, with D tentatively TRBD1 (5 bases). This CDR3 region has 17 residues. Trimming removed 7 bases from V and 7 bases from J, with 26 bases in between. Germline CDR1 reads LNHNV; CDR2 reads YYDKDF (reference sequence). CDR3 protein: CATNNRDPQGRMQPQHF. The CDR3 region has the DNA TGTGCCACCAACAACCGGGACCCCCAGGGCCGGATGCAGCCCCAGCATTTT.

The chain has TRBV9 and TRBJ2-6; the D is unclear. Germline-derived CDR1 and CDR2 are SGDLS and YYNGEE. The CDR3 is made up of 18 amino acids. Trimming shortened V by 0 bases and J by 0 bases, and 13 bases separated the two germline ends. CDR3 residues: CASSVEVSFPSGANVLTF. The DNA of the CDR3 is TGTGCCAGCAGCGTAGAAGTCTCCTTCCCCTCTGGGGCCAACGTCCTGACTTTC.

The V call is TRBV20-1, the J call TRBJ2-7; maybe TRBD2 (5 bases). The CDR3 consists of 13 residues. CDR1 and CDR2 from the germline V gene are DFQATT and SNEGSKA (reference sequence). The CDR3 DNA sequence: TGCAGCCTGCGAGGAGGCGGGTCCTACGAGCAGTACTTC. It yields the protein CSLRGGGSYEQYF.

The chain joins TRBV20-1 to TRBJ2-7; 9 bases agree with TRBD2. The CDR3 runs to 15 residues. Unmatched junction bases numbered 10, after V lost 5 bases and J lost 2 bases. In germline, CDR1 is DFQATT, CDR2 SNEGSKA (reference sequence). The DNA of the CDR3 is TGCAGTGCTCGTTCTTTTAGCGGGAGAGCCTACGAGCAGTACTTC. This translates into CSARSFSGRAYEQYF.

The sample holds many counts of this clonotype. The gene calls are TRBV5-1 and TRBJ2-3; D is unclear. Trimming took off 0 bases at V and 6 bases at J, with 11 bases between the two ends. The CDR3 is 14 amino acids. CDR1 and CDR2 (germline): SGHRS, YFSETQ. CDR3 in amino acids: CASSLVVMGDTQYF. The CDR3 nucleotides are TGCGCCAGCAGCTTGGTCGTAATGGGGGATACGCAGTATTTT. The entire variable domain, with the rest obtained from reference TRBV5-1 and TRBJ2-3, is as follows: KAGVTQTPRYLIKTRGQQVTLSCSPISGHRSVSWYQQTPGQGLQFLFEYFSETQRNKGNFPGRFSGRQFSNSRSEMNVSTLELGDSALYLCASSLVVMGDTQYFGPGTRLTVL.

The table lists this clonotype with many counts. The rearrangement joins TRBV7-2 to TRBJ2-7; D is possibly TRBD1 or TRBD2 (5 bases each). Trimming shortened V by 3 bases and J by 1 base, and 10 bases separated the two germline ends. This CDR3 has 14 amino acids. Per the germline V gene, CDR1 is SGHTA and CDR2 is FQGNSA. The CDR3 loop reads CASSFRDASYEQYF. As DNA, the CDR3 is TGTGCCAGCAGCTTCAGGGACGCATCCTACGAGCAGTACTTC.

Only one count was recorded for this clonotype. This CDR3 is missing its conserved last phenylalanine or tryptophan, likely due to a read error. The chain combines TRBV7-2 with TRBJ2-5; 11 bases line up with TRBD1. Unmatched junction bases numbered 4, after V lost 5 bases and J lost 11 bases. Germline V CDR1 and CDR2: SGHTA, FQGNSA. The CDR3 is 12 residues long. The CDR3 nucleotides are TGTGCCAGCAGCCGGGACAGGGGGGAGCAGTACGTC. This translates into CASSRDRGEQYV.

This clonotype was found a few times. The V and J genes are TRBV20-1 and TRBJ2-7; the D gene could be TRBD1 or TRBD2 (7 bases each). V shed 5 bases and J shed 5 bases, with 25 bases lying between them. The CDR3 length is 16 residues. Germline V gene data show CDR1 as DFQATT and CDR2 as SNEGSKA (reference sequence). Here the CDR3 DNA reads TGCAGTGCTGGGGGGTCAGGGGGAGGGCCAACTCACGAGCAGTACTTC. Its translation is CSAGGSGGGPTHEQYF.